The clone carrying this T cell receptor (beta chain) was seen a single time. Its target is unknown. These data originate in a study of cytotoxic CD8 clonotypes in ibrutinib-treated CLL. Study as a whole: Mean yields were roughly 240,000 productive templates and about 94,000 productive rearrangements per sample.

The length of the CDR3 is 16 residues. Germline V gives CDR1 LNHDA, CDR2 SQIVND (reference sequence). The V and J ends lost 9 bases and 4 bases respectively, with 24 bases between them. Overall study findings and caveats: Clonality grew at ibrutinib response; at progression, it decreased back toward baseline. Baseline clonality exceeded age-matched healthy donors and tracked circulating CD8+ T-cell counts.

A 1 in 200,000 to 1 in 1 million T cell depth was the sequencing target. Measured with immunoSEQ multiplex PCR; TCRdb has only the in-frame clones, and not every one. The table records about 69,000 clones, over 75% of them present only once. The input for sequencing was PBMCs, taken at disease progression, from a patient treated with ibrutinib. The V and J genes are TRBV19 and TRBJ1-2; unclear D gene. This TCR came from a human donor with chronic lymphocytic leukemia. The CDR3: CASLAYEDNQLYGYTF. CDR3 DNA: TGTGCCAGCCTTGCGTATGAAGACAACCAACTCTATGGCTACACCTTC.